This T cell receptor (beta chain) was profiled in a study of a mutant IDH1 vaccine in newly diagnosed glioma. As for the study in general: Eight vaccine injections were given to patients in weeks 1, 3, 5, 7, 11, 15, 19 and 23. Receipt of radiotherapy, temozolomide, or both preceded the study, and most received both.

This table comes from immunoSEQ multiplex PCR, and its TCRdb copy is limited to in-frame clones, with some not included. Among approximately 76,000 clones, around nine tenths were seen once, and the ten largest hold roughly 0.56%. This CDR3 comprises 15 residues. The V and J ends lost 2 bases and 3 bases respectively, with 14 bases between them. Germline V gives CDR1 SGHTS, CDR2 YDEGEE. Regarding time point: week 5, during vaccination. Doses consisted of 300 ug of mutant IDH1 20-mer peptide each, paired with topical imiquimod. Comments on this clone: What it binds is not known.

The chain has TRBV5-8 and TRBJ1-1, with unresolved D. This TCR derives from a woman aged 50 to 65 with glioma. Material: PBMCs, obtained from a glioma patient whose treatment included an IDH1 peptide vaccine. The CDR3: CASSFENRRDTEAFF. The CDR3, as DNA: TGTGCCAGCAGCTTTGAAAATCGTCGGGACACTGAAGCTTTCTTT.